This paragraph covers one TCR beta chain sequence. Its antigen is undetermined. The sample comes from a study of cytomegalovirus exposure and HLA in healthy donors. Study results and limitations: According to the study, 160 or so TCR beta chains were cytomegalovirus-associated. It was found in a later analysis that first-cohort TCR clusters tended to co-occur in the 100 to 150 validation repertoires.

The germline V and J ends were trimmed by 3 bases and 5 bases, with 18 bases remaining between them. The CDR3 has 15 amino acids. The germline CDR1 and CDR2 sequences are SGHNT and YYREEE (reference sequence). TCRdb's table, derived via immunoSEQ multiplex PCR, lists solely in-frame clones and lacks some. The sample includes some 290,000 clones, approximately 85% of them seen just once. The source is a man aged 30 to 45 in good health and CMV-seronegative. The chain is built from TRBV5-4 and TRBJ2-7; TRBD2 is a possible D gene (7 bases). Sequencing was performed on PBMCs. CDR3 sequence (DNA): TGTGCCAGCAGCTCGGGATGGGGGGGCAAGAACGAGCAGTACTTC. This encodes CASSSGWGGKNEQYF.